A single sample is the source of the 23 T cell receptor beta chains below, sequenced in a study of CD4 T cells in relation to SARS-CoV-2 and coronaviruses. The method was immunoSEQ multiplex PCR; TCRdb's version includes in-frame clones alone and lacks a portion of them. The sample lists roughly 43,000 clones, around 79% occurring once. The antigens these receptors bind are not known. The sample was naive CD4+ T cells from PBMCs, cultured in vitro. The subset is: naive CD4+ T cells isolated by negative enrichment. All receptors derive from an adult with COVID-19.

The CDR3 DNA reads TGTGCCAGCTCACCGTTGGACGGTGAAGCTTTCTTT. Translating gives CASSPLDGEAFF. This chain joins TRBV18 and TRBJ1-1; D is undetermined. CDR3 length equals 12 residues. Per the germline V gene, CDR1 is KGHSH and CDR2 is LQKENI. V lost 3 bases and J 7 bases, leaving 9 bases between the germline ends.

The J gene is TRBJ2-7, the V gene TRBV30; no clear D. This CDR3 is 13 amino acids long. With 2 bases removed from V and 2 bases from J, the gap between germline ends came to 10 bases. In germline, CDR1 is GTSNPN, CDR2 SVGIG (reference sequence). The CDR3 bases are TGTGCCTGGAGTTTAGGGATAACCTACGAGCAGTACTTC. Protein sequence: CAWSLGITYEQYF.

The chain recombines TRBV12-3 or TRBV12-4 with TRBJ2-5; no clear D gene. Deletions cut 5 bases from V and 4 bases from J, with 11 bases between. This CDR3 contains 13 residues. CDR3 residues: CASSNEARETQYF. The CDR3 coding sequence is TGTGCCAGCAGTAACGAGGCCCGAGAGACCCAGTACTTC.

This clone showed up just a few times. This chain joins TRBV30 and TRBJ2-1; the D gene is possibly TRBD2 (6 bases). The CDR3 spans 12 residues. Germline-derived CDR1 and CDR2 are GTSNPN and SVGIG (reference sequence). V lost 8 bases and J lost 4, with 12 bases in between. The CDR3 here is CAGGAPYNEQFF. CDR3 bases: TGTGCCGGCGGGGCCCCTTACAATGAGCAGTTCTTC. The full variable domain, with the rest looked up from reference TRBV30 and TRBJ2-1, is SQTIHQWPATLVQPVGSPLSLECTVEGTSNPNLYWYRQAAGRGLQLLFYSVGIGQISSEVPQNLSASRPQDRQFILSSKKLLLSDSGFYLCAGGAPYNEQFFGPGTRLTVL.

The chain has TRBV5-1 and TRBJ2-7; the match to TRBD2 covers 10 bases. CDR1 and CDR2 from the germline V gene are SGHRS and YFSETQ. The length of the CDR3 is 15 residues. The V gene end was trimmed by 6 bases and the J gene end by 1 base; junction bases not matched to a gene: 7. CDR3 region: CASNRLAGRSYEQYF. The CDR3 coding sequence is TGCGCCAGCAACCGACTAGCGGGTCGGTCCTACGAGCAGTACTTC.

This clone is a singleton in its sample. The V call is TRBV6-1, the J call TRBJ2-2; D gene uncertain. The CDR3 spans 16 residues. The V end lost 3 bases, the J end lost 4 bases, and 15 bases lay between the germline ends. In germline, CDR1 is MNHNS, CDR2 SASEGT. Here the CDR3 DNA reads TGTGCCAGCAGTGACGCCGGTCGGCTAATCACCGGGGAGCTGTTTTTT. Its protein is CASSDAGRLITGELFF.

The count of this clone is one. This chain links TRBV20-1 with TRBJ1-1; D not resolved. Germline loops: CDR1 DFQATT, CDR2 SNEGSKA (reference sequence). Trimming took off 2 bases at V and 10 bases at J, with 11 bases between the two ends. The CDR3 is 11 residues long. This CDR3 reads CSARQSYGAFF. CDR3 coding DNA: TGCAGTGCTAGACAATCTTACGGAGCTTTCTTT.

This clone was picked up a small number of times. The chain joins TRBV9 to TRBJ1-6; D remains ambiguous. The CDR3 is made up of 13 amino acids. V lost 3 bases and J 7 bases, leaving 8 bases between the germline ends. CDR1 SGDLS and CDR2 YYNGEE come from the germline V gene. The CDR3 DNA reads TGTGCCAGCAGCGAAGGCGTGAATTCACCCCTCCACTTT. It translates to CASSEGVNSPLHF. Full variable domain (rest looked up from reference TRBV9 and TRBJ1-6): DSGVTQTPKHLITATGQRVTLRCSPRSGDLSVYWYQQSLDQGLQFLIQYYNGEERAKGNILERFSAQQFPDLHSELNLSSLELGDSALYFCASSEGVNSPLHFGNGTRLTVT.

For the CDR3, the DNA is TGTGCCAGCAGCTTGTATGCTAGCGGAGATACGCAGTATTTT. Translation gives CASSLYASGDTQYF. This chain uses TRBV5-4 with TRBJ2-3, with 7 bases that match TRBD2. J was trimmed by 5 bases and V by 1 base; bases with no gene match: 4. Germline V CDR1 and CDR2: SGHNT, YYREEE (reference sequence). There are 14 residues in the CDR3.

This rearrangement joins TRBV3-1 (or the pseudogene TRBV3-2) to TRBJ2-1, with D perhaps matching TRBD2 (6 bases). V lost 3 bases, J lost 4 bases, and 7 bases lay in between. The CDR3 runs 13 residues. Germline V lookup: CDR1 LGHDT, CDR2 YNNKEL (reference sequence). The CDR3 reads CASSHGGYNEQFF. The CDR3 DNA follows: TGTGCCAGCAGCCATGGGGGGTACAATGAGCAGTTCTTC.

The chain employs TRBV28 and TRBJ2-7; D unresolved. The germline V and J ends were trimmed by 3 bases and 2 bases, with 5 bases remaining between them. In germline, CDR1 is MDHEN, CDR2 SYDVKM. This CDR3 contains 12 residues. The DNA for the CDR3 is TGTGCCAGCAGTTTCCGGACCTACGAGCAGTACTTC. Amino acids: CASSFRTYEQYF.

CDR3 nucleotide sequence: TGTGCCAGCAGCGTCCGGGACGGAGAGGTCACTGAAGCTTTCTTT. Its protein is CASSVRDGEVTEAFF. This rearrangement joins TRBV9 to TRBJ1-1; D is perhaps TRBD1 (5 bases). Germline CDR1 and CDR2: SGDLS and YYNGEE. CDR3 length: 15 amino acids. Trimming pared 2 bases from V and 4 bases from J, leaving 15 bases between.

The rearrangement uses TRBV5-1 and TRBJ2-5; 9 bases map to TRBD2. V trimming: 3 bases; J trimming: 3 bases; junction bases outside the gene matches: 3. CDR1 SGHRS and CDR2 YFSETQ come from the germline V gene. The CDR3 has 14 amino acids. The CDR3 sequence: CASSWSGRKETQYF. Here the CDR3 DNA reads TGCGCCAGCAGCTGGAGCGGGAGGAAAGAGACCCAGTACTTC. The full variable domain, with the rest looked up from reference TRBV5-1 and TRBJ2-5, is KAGVTQTPRYLIKTRGQQVTLSCSPISGHRSVSWYQQTPGQGLQFLFEYFSETQRNKGNFPGRFSGRQFSNSRSEMNVSTLELGDSALYLCASSWSGRKETQYFGPGTRLLVL.

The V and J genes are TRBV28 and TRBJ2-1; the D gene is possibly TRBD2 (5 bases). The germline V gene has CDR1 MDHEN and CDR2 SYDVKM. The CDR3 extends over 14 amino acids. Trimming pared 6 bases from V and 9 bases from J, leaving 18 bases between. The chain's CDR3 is CASRARGYNGEQFF. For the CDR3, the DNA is TGTGCCAGCAGGGCGCGAGGGTATAATGGTGAGCAGTTCTTC.

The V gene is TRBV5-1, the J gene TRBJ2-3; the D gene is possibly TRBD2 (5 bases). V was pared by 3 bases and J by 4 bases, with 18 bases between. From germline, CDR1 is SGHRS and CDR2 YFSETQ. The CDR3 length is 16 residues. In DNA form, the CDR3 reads TGCGCCAGCAGCTCAACTGCCCCGACCGGGGCAGATACGCAGTATTTT. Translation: CASSSTAPTGADTQYF.

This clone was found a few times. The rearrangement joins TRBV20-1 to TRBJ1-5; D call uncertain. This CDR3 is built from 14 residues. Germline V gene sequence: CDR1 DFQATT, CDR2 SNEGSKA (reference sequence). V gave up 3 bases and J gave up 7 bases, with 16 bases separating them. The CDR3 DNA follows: TGCAGTGCTAGTCTCGATGAGGAATGGCAGCCCCAGCATTTT. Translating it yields CSASLDEEWQPQHF.

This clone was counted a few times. The CDR3 reads CASSPQKESGQETQYF. The CDR3 bases are TGTGCCAGCTCACCACAAAAAGAATCGGGCCAAGAGACCCAGTACTTC. The chain uses TRBV18 and TRBJ2-5, with no clear D. Per germline, CDR1 KGHSH and CDR2 LQKENI. This CDR3 region has 16 residues. V was trimmed by 1 base and J by 1 base, leaving 13 bases between them.

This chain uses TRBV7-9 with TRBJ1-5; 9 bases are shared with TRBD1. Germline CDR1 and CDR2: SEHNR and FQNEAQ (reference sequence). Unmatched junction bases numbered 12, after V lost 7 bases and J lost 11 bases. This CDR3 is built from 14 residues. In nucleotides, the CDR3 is TGTGCCAGCACCCCGGACAGGGGAGAAGGGTCCCAGCATTTT. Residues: CASTPDRGEGSQHF.

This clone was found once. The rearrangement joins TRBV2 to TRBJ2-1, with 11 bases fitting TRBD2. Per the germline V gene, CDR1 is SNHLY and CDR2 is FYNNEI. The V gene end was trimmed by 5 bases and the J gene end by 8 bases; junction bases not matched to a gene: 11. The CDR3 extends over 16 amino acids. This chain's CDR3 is CASSRVSGRARDEQFF. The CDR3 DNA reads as TGTGCCAGCAGTAGGGTTAGCGGGAGGGCCCGGGATGAGCAGTTCTTC.

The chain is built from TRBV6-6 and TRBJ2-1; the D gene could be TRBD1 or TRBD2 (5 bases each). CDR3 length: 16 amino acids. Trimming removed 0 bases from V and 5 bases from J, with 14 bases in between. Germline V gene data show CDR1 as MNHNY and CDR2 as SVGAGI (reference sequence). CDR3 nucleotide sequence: TGTGCCAGCAGTTACTCGAGAGGGACGGGTAACAATGAGCAGTTCTTC. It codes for CASSYSRGTGNNEQFF.

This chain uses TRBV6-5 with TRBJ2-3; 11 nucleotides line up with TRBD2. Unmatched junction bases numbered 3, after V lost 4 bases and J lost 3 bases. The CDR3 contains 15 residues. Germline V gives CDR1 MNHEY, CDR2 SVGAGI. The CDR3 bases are TGTGCCAGCAGTTTCACTAGCGGGGGTACAGATACGCAGTATTTT. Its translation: CASSFTSGGTDTQYF.

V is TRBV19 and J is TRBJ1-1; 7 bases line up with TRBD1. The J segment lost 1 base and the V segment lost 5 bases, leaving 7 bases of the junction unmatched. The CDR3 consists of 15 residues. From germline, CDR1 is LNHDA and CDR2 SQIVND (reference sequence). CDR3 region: CASSPIGTENTEAFF. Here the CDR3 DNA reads TGTGCCAGTAGTCCCATAGGGACAGAGAACACTGAAGCTTTCTTT.

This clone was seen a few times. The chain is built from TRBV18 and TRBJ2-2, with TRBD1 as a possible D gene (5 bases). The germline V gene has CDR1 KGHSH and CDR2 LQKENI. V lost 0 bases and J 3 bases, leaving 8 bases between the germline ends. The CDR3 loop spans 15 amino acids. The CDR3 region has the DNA TGTGCCAGCTCACCACCGTCAGGGCACACCGGGGAGCTGTTTTTT. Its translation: CASSPPSGHTGELFF.